This passage covers 26 T cell receptor beta chains from one sample sequenced in a study of tumor-infiltrating lymphocytes in primary liver carcinoma. From around 20-30 mg of unsorted bulk tissue, DNA and RNA were co-extracted together. Constant-region priming of roughly 500 ng total RNA yielded TCR beta cDNA. Amplification in three nested multiplex PCR rounds with slightly modified ARM-PCR gave rise to TCR beta libraries. The first two PCR rounds used TRBV1-TRBV30 primers with a Cbeta primer, roughly 10 cycles each. Using its own MiXCR run on the multiplex PCR reads, TCRdb lists one record per CDR3 protein. The sample yields approximately 120,000 distinct CDR3 sequences, 55% to 75% seen once. The specimen was liver tumor tissue from sampling region 3. Documented subset: tumor region T3, left-lateral pole. The receptors stem from an older woman with primary liver carcinoma and hepatitis B virus infection.

This chain connects TRBV28 to TRBJ2-1, with 8 bases fitting TRBD1. Germline trimming cut 8 bases from V and 8 bases from J; bases unmatched to any gene: 17. From germline, CDR1 is MDHEN and CDR2 SYDVKM. The CDR3 sequence is 16 residues long. The CDR3 nucleotides read TGTGCCAGCCTCCCACGCGGGGCAGGGGGCTCGGATGAGCAGTTCTTC. Encoded protein: CASLPRGAGGSDEQFF.

With regard to this clonotype: Likely a read error: the CDR3 ends without its conserved phenylalanine or tryptophan. The V and J genes are TRBV12-3 or TRBV12-4 and TRBJ2-7, with no clear D. The CDR3 has 15 amino acids. Trimming removed 6 bases at V and 1 base at J, with 16 bases between. This chain's CDR3 is CASSPDIGRSYEQYS. The DNA of the CDR3 is TGTGCCAGCAGCCCTGATATAGGACGGTCCTACGAGCAGTACTCC.

This clonotype was seen at least ten times. The chain links TRBV7-9 to TRBJ1-1; 7 nucleotides match TRBD1. Trimming removed 5 bases from V and 6 bases from J; junction bases left unmatched: 6. Looked up from germline, CDR1 is SEHNR and CDR2 is FQNEAQ (reference sequence). The CDR3 length is 13 residues. In nucleotides, the CDR3 is TGTGCCAGCAGCAAAGGGCAGGGGGCTGAAGCTTTCTTT. Translating it yields CASSKGQGAEAFF.

The chain combines TRBV6-5 with TRBJ2-7, with TRBD2 matching over 9 bases. The CDR3 runs to 14 residues. J was trimmed by 7 bases and V by 9 bases; bases with no gene match: 13. Germline V CDR1 and CDR2: MNHEY, SVGAGI. The CDR3 DNA follows: TGTGCCAGTAGGTCTGGCGGGAGGGTTTGGGAGCAGTACTTC. It yields the protein CASRSGGRVWEQYF.

This clonotype was found many times. The chain couples TRBV12-3 or TRBV12-4 to TRBJ2-4; D is possibly TRBD2 (6 bases). V was cut by 8 bases and J by 0 bases, with 14 bases left in between. The CDR3 spans 15 residues. This CDR3 reads CASQAAGLAKNIQYF. In nucleotides, the CDR3 is TGTGCCAGCCAAGCGGCGGGACTAGCCAAAAACATTCAGTACTTC.

This clonotype was recorded a few times. As DNA, the CDR3 is TGTGCCAGCAGCCCCCGACGGAGCGGGAGAGGAGAGACCCAGTACTTC. Amino acids: CASSPRRSGRGETQYF. The V call is TRBV28, the J call TRBJ2-5; the match to TRBD2 covers 8 bases. V trimming: 6 bases; J trimming: 4 bases; junction bases outside the gene matches: 13. Per germline, CDR1 MDHEN and CDR2 SYDVKM. This CDR3 spans 16 amino acids.

In the case of this clonotype: No conserved phenylalanine or tryptophan is present at the end of the CDR3, so a read error is the likely explanation. The DNA is left out, because the CDR3 cannot be placed on it with certainty; the CDR3 is given as TCRdb lists it. The chain couples TRBV28 to TRBJ2-1; the DNA was not compared with TRBD1, the D call given in the table. From germline, CDR1 is MDHEN and CDR2 SYDVKM. The CDR3 spans 15 residues, counting both ends. The CDR3 protein is CASSPGGNGARELFI.

Worth noting for this clonotype: The junction shows a germline mismatch at one end, possibly a read error. The chain joins TRBV11-3 to TRBJ2-7, with a weak D call TRBD1 (6 bases). Germline-derived CDR1 and CDR2 are SGHNT and YENEEA. The length of the CDR3 is 11 residues. CDR3 sequence (DNA): TGTCCCAGCGGACAGAGTTACGAGCAGTACTTC. It specifies CPSGQSYEQYF.

In regard to this clonotype: The junction shows a germline mismatch at one end, possibly a read error. V gene TRBV11-2 combines with J gene TRBJ2-1; 8 nucleotides align to TRBD2. CDR3 length: 17 residues. From germline, CDR1 is SGHAT and CDR2 FQNNGV. CDR3 in amino acids: CASRTRRAGGPHNERFF. The CDR3 nucleotides read TGTGCCAGCAGGACTCGCAGGGCGGGAGGCCCCCACAATGAGCGGTTCTTC.

The chain combines TRBV6-5 with TRBJ2-7; TRBD1 agrees at 9 bases. The CDR3 consists of 14 residues. Germline lookup yields CDR1 MNHEY and CDR2 SVGAGI. Trimming cost V 9 bases and J 5 bases; bases outside gene matches: 11. The CDR3 DNA reads TGTGCCAGTTTTCTGGGACAGGGTTCGAACGAGCAGTACTTC. Translated: CASFLGQGSNEQYF.

This clonotype was seen only a few times. A junction boundary mismatches the germline segment, possibly from a read error. The chain combines TRBV6-2 or TRBV6-3 with TRBJ1-1, with a possible D match to TRBD1 (6 bases). CDR3 length: 16 residues. From germline, CDR1 is MNHEY and CDR2 SVGEGT. The CDR3 DNA reads as TGTGCCAGCAGTTATTCCCCCGGGACTGGGACACATGAAACTTTCTTC. Its protein is CASSYSPGTGTHETFF.

Details on this clonotype: This may be a read error: a much more frequent sequence differs by one nucleotide. This sequence joins TRBV10-1 and TRBJ2-1; 7 bases are a match to TRBD1. This CDR3 contains 16 residues. Trimming removed 5 bases from V and 2 bases from J; junction bases left unmatched: 9. The V gene's germline CDR1 is WNHNN and CDR2 SYGVQD (reference sequence). CDR3 in amino acids: CASSPYRDSPYNEQFF. The DNA of the CDR3 is TGCGCCAGCAGTCCCTACCGGGACAGCCCCTACAATGAGCAGTTCTTC.

This clonotype was seen only once. A junction boundary mismatches the germline segment, possibly from a read error. The chain has TRBV6-6 and TRBJ1-6; D call uncertain. Germline lookup yields CDR1 MNHNY and CDR2 SVGAGI (reference sequence). The CDR3 covers 17 residues. The CDR3: CVSNVNGGSSYNSPLHF. The CDR3 bases are TGTGTCAGCAACGTAAATGGCGGTAGCTCCTATAATTCACCCCTCCACTTT.

This clonotype has only a few counts. The gene calls are TRBV28 and TRBJ2-2; D not resolved. CDR3 length equals 13 residues. Germline V lookup: CDR1 MDHEN, CDR2 SYDVKM. Trimming removed 8 bases at V and 5 bases at J, with 12 bases between. The CDR3 region is CASAGLGTGELFF. As DNA, the CDR3 is TGTGCCAGCGCCGGTCTGGGGACCGGGGAGCTGTTTTTT.

As concerns this clonotype: Lacking the conserved final phenylalanine or tryptophan, this CDR3 likely reflects a read error. This rearrangement joins TRBV2 to TRBJ1-1; tentative D call: TRBD1 (5 bases). Trimming took 6 bases from V and 2 from J, leaving 13 bases between them. Germline lookup yields CDR1 SNHLY and CDR2 FYNNEI. This CDR3 contains 14 residues. CDR3 sequence: CASSQGTLNTEAFI. The CDR3 nucleotides are TGTGCCAGCAGCCAGGGAACTTTAAACACTGAAGCTTTCATT.

Remarks on this clonotype: A much larger clone sits a single nucleotide away, making a read error possible. The rearrangement joins TRBV11-3 to TRBJ1-1; possibly TRBD1 for D (5 bases). Trimming took 4 bases from V and 0 from J, leaving 9 bases between them. This CDR3 spans 14 amino acids. Germline V gene lookup returns CDR1 SGHNT and CDR2 YENEEA. The CDR3 spells CASSYGGVNTEAFF. For the CDR3, the DNA is TGTGCCAGCAGCTATGGGGGAGTGAACACTGAAGCTTTCTTT.

In the case of this clonotype: No conserved phenylalanine or tryptophan is present at the end of the CDR3, so a read error is the likely explanation. The rearrangement joins TRBV11-2 to TRBJ2-2; TRBD1 matches at 9 bases. Germline V gives CDR1 SGHAT, CDR2 FQNNGV. The CDR3 runs 15 residues. CDR3 loop: CARSLGQGYTGELFL. As DNA, the CDR3 is TGTGCCAGGAGCTTGGGACAGGGATACACCGGGGAGCTGTTTTTG.

A word on this clonotype: A read error may produce the germline difference seen at one junction end. CDR3 region: CASSLARRAYKQYF. CDR3 DNA: TGTGCTAGTAGCTTAGCACGGAGAGCCTACAAGCAGTACTTC. This sequence joins TRBV11-2 and TRBJ2-7, with D hard to call. The CDR3 is 14 residues long. Germline V gives CDR1 SGHAT, CDR2 FQNNGV.

This clonotype showed up just once. This may come from a read error, since a much larger clone is one base off. The chain employs TRBV5-6 and TRBJ1-2; D uncertain. The germline V gene has CDR1 SGHDT and CDR2 YYEEEE. This CDR3 has 13 amino acids. CDR3 sequence: CVSSLVQKEGYTF. The CDR3 DNA reads as TGTGTCAGCAGCTTGGTTCAAAAGGAAGGCTACACCTTC.

A note on this clonotype: Mismatch with germline at one junction end may stem from a read error. The chain combines TRBV11-2 with TRBJ1-1; 8 bases line up with TRBD1. This CDR3 is built from 14 residues. Germline V CDR1 and CDR2: SGHAT, FQNNGV. As DNA, the CDR3 is TGTGCCAGCAGTTTTACAGGGGGTAACACTGAAGTTTTCTTT. The encoded protein is CASSFTGGNTEVFF.

This clonotype was recorded only once. At one boundary the junction diverges from the germline segment, which might be a read error. This sequence joins TRBV6-5 and TRBJ1-1, with D possibly TRBD1 on 5 matching bases. The germline V gene has CDR1 MNHEY and CDR2 SVGAGI. CDR3 length: 14 amino acids. CDR3 sequence: CAISYSWDGPGAFF. CDR3 DNA: TGTGCCATCAGTTACTCGTGGGACGGTCCAGGAGCTTTCTTT.

As regards this clonotype: This may come from a read error, since a much larger clone is one base off. This sequence joins TRBV11-2 and TRBJ2-3; D gene unclear. Germline CDR1 SGHAT, CDR2 FQNNGV. This CDR3 comprises 13 residues. CDR3 nucleotide sequence: TGTGCCAGCAGCCTCCTCGTCACAGATACGCGGTGTTTT. Translated, it gives CASSLLVTDTRCF.

As to this clonotype: A junction end diverges from the germline sequence, so it may reflect a read error. The J gene is TRBJ2-1, the V gene TRBV7-8; 14 nucleotides agree with TRBD2. Germline loops: CDR1 SGHVS, CDR2 FQNEAQ. The CDR3 has 16 amino acids. This CDR3 is CASSSRLAGGFNELFF. The CDR3 region has the DNA TGTGCCAGCAGCTCCCGACTAGCGGGAGGGTTCAATGAGCTGTTCTTC.

Worth noting for this clonotype: A single base separates this from a much larger clone, so it may be a read error. The rearrangement links TRBV29-1 to TRBJ2-7, with D possibly being TRBD1 (5 bases). The CDR3 sequence is 11 residues long. Germline CDR1 SQVTM, CDR2 ANQGSEA. V dropped 7 bases and J dropped 12 bases, with 19 bases sitting between them. The chain's CDR3 is CSGALREKRYF. DNA of the CDR3: TGCAGCGGCGCTCTCAGGGAAAAGCGGTACTTC.

This clonotype was observed a handful of times. This chain uses TRBV28 with TRBJ2-7, with 9 nucleotides matching TRBD2. Per germline, CDR1 MDHEN and CDR2 SYDVKM. Trimming cost V 7 bases and J 7 bases; bases outside gene matches: 8. CDR3 size: 13 residues. The CDR3 DNA sequence: TGTGCCAGCACCCCGGGGCTAGCGGGAGAGCAGTACTTC. Its translation is CASTPGLAGEQYF.

This chain joins TRBV28 and TRBJ2-5, with 7 bases fitting TRBD2. The CDR3 is made up of 15 amino acids. V lost 6 bases to trimming and J lost 6 bases; unmatched junction nucleotides: 13. Germline V CDR1 and CDR2: MDHEN, SYDVKM. CDR3 protein: CASSLGGGGAKTQYF. CDR3 DNA sequence: TGTGCCAGCAGCTTAGGTGGGGGAGGGGCGAAGACCCAGTACTTC.